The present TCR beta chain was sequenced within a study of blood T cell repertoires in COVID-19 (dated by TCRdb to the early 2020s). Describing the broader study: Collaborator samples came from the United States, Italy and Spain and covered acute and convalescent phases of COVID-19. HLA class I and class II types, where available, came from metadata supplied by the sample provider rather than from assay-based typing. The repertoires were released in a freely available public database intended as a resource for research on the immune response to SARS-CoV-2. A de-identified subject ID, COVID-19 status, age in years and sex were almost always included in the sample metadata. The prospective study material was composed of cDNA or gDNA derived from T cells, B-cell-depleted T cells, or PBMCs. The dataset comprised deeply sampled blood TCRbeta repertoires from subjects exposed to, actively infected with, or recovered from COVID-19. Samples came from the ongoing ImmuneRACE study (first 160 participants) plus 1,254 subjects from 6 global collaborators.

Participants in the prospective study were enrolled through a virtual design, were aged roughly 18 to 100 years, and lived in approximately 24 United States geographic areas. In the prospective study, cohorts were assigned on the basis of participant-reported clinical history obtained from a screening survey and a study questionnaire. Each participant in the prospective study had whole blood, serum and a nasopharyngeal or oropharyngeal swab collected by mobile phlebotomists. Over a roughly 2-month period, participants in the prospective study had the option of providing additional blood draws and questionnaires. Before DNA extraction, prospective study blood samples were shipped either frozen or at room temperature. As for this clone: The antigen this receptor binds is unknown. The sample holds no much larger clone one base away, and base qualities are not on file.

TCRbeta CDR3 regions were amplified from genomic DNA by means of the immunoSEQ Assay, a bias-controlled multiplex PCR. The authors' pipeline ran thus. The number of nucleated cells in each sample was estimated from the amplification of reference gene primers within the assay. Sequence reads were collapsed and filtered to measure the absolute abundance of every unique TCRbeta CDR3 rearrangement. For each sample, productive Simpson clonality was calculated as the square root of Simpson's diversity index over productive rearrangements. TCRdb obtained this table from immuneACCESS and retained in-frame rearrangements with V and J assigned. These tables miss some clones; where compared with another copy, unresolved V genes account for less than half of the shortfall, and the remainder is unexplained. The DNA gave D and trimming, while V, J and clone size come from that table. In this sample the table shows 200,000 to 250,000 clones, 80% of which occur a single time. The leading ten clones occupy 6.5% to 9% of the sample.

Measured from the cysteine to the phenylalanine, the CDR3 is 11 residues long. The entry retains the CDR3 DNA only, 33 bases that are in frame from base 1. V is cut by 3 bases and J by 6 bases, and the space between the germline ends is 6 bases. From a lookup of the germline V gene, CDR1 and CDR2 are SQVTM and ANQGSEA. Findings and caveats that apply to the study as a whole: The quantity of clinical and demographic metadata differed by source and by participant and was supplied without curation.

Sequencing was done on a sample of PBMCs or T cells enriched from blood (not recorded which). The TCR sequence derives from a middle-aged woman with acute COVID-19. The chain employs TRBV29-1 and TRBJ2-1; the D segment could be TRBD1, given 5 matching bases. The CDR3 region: CSVEQGNEQFF. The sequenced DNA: TGCAGCGTTGAGCAGGGCAATGAGCAGTTCTTC.